Presented here are 32 T cell receptor beta chains from one specimen sequenced in a study of shared clonotypes between healthy human individuals (dated by TCRdb to about 2020). The protocol used for the library was the immunoSEQ multiplex PCR assay. TCRdb limited this immuneACCESS table to in-frame rearrangements with V and J called. A share of clones is missing; checked studies link under half to unresolved V genes, and the rest is unexplained. Here the sample has approximately 2,000,000 clones; around 93% occur a single time. The leading ten clones occupy 1.5% to 2% of the sample. For the CD8 naive samples, CD45RO-negative cells were positively selected for CCR7, yielding a CD45RA+CCR7+ population from which TemRA cells were excluded. Sequenced sample: naive CD8+ T cells from PBMCs. This specimen's cell subset or site label, per the study, means: CD45RA+CCR7+. The receptors derive from a man younger than 35 in good health. Some clones in this sample may be carry-over from other donors' samples.

This clone appeared once. The chain couples TRBV12-2 to TRBJ2-3; TRBD2, the table's D call, was not compared with the DNA. TRBV12-2 is a recognized pseudogene. CDR3 length equals 17 residues. For the CDR3, the DNA is TGTGCAAGTCGCTTAGGCCCCCAGCGGGAGTTCCCAGATACGCAGTATTTT. Its translation is CASRLGPQREFPDTQYF.

The CDR3 DNA follows: TGTGCCACCGCGGGACTAGCGGGAGAAAATGAGCAGTTCTTC. Amino acid sequence: CATAGLAGENEQFF. This sequence joins TRBV15 and TRBJ2-1, with 14 bases matching TRBD2. Germline V CDR1 and CDR2: LNHNV, YYDKDF (reference sequence). This CDR3 is 14 amino acids long. The J segment lost 7 bases and the V segment lost 8 bases, leaving 4 bases of the junction unmatched. The whole variable domain, remainder taken from reference TRBV15 and TRBJ2-1, is DAMVIQNPRYQVTQFGKPVTLSCSQTLNHNVMYWYQQKSSQAPKLLFHYYDKDFNNEADTPDNFQSRRPNTSFCFLDIRSPGLGDTAMYLCATAGLAGENEQFFGPGTRLTVL.

The chain has TRBV7-9 and TRBJ2-7, with 9 bases identical to TRBD2. The germline V gene has CDR1 SEHNR and CDR2 FQNEAQ (reference sequence). The V gene end was trimmed by 3 bases and the J gene end by 0 bases; junction bases not matched to a gene: 3. CDR3 length equals 15 residues. The CDR3 nucleotides read TGTGCCAGCAGCTTTAGCGGGAGACCCTCCTACGAGCAGTACTTC. Its translation: CASSFSGRPSYEQYF.

V usage is TRBV5-4 and J usage is TRBJ2-3; 11 bases match TRBD1. The V gene's germline CDR1 is SGHNT and CDR2 YYREEE (reference sequence). CDR3 length equals 15 residues. The V and J ends lost 0 bases and 4 bases, in that order; junction bases with no gene match: 1. CDR3 sequence reads: CASSLEGQGADTQYF. CDR3 sequence (DNA): TGTGCCAGCAGCTTGGAGGGACAGGGGGCAGATACGCAGTATTTT.

The V and J genes are TRBV6-5 and TRBJ2-1; D not resolved. The germline V and J ends were trimmed by 8 bases and 0 bases, with 14 bases remaining between them. Germline V gene data show CDR1 as MNHEY and CDR2 as SVGAGI. CDR3 size: 15 residues. The CDR3: CASSPILSSYNEQFF. The CDR3, as DNA: TGTGCCAGCTCCCCGATCCTGAGCTCCTACAATGAGCAGTTCTTC.

This rearrangement joins TRBV5-6 to TRBJ2-7, with D maybe TRBD1 (6 bases). Looked up from germline, CDR1 is SGHDT and CDR2 is YYEEEE. Between the trimmed V and J ends, which lost 0 bases and 2 bases, there was a span of 9 bases. This CDR3 comprises 14 residues. The CDR3 loop is CASSLVRGTYEQYF. The CDR3 DNA follows: TGTGCCAGCAGCTTGGTGAGGGGGACCTACGAGCAGTACTTC.

This chain uses TRBV5-8 with TRBJ1-5, with a possible D match to TRBD1 (6 bases). The CDR3 is 18 amino acids. Germline values: CDR1 SGHTS, CDR2 YDEGEE. Trimming left V 2 bases short and J 3 bases short, with 21 bases between. The CDR3 DNA reads TGTGCCAGCAGCTTTCAGGGGCCAAATCCTCAAATCAATCAGCCCCAGCATTTT. It codes for CASSFQGPNPQINQPQHF.

V usage is TRBV4-2 and J usage is TRBJ1-1; D ambiguous. This CDR3 region has 14 residues. V lost 0 bases, J lost 5 bases, and 10 bases lay in between. Germline V gene data show CDR1 as LGHNA and CDR2 as YNFKEQ. CDR3 protein: CASSQERLGTEAFF. The CDR3 DNA reads TGTGCCAGCAGCCAAGAGAGGCTTGGGACTGAAGCTTTCTTT.

The chain couples TRBV28 to TRBJ1-2, with D possibly being TRBD1 (5 bases). Germline CDR1 and CDR2: MDHEN and SYDVKM. Trimming left V 1 base short and J 6 bases short, with 15 bases between. CDR3 length: 15 residues. The CDR3 nucleotides read TGTGCCAGCAGTTTATTCCTCAGGGAGGTTCATGGCTACACCTTC. As protein: CASSLFLREVHGYTF.

There are a few counts of this clone. This CDR3 is CASSPPDSYNQPQHF. DNA for the CDR3: TGTGCCAGTTCACCCCCCGACAGCTACAATCAGCCCCAGCATTTT. V and J are TRBV19 and TRBJ1-5, with a weak D call TRBD1 (5 bases). Germline V lookup: CDR1 LNHDA, CDR2 SQIVND (reference sequence). Deletions cut 8 bases from V and 3 bases from J, with 17 bases between. The CDR3 has 15 residues.

The chain carries TRBV7-8 and TRBJ2-1, with 8 positions matching TRBD1. The CDR3 loop spans 15 amino acids. The V segment lost 1 base and the J segment 4 bases; nucleotides outside the gene matches: 3. Germline V CDR1 and CDR2: SGHVS, FQNEAQ. The CDR3 loop is CASSLVDRAYNEQFF. The CDR3 DNA sequence: TGTGCCAGCAGCTTAGTGGACAGGGCGTACAATGAGCAGTTCTTC.

V usage is TRBV7-2 and J usage is TRBJ2-7, with D possibly being TRBD2 (6 bases). Germline V CDR1 and CDR2: SGHTA, FQGNSA. V gave up 0 bases and J gave up 7 bases, with 19 bases separating them. The CDR3 has 16 residues. CDR3 residues: CASSLALGGILLEQYF. The DNA for the CDR3 is TGTGCCAGCAGCTTAGCGTTGGGCGGGATCCTTCTAGAGCAGTACTTC.

Concerning this clone itself: Compared with germline, one end of the junction differs, possibly owing to a read error. The CDR3, as DNA: TGTGCCAGCAGCCCTGGACCGAACTCTGAAGCTTTCTTT. This translates into CASSPGPNSEAFF. The V and J genes are TRBV5-6 and TRBJ1-1; D gene uncertain. Germline-derived CDR1 and CDR2 are SGHDT and YYEEEE. The CDR3 covers 13 residues.

The chain carries TRBV27 and TRBJ1-3; 8 positions agree with TRBD1. Germline V gene data show CDR1 as MNHEY and CDR2 as SMNVEV (reference sequence). V shed 8 bases, J shed 0 bases, and the junction held 3 bases outside the gene matches. The CDR3 has 14 amino acids. For the CDR3, the DNA is TGTGCCAGCGGAGACAGGGGCTCTGGAAACACCATATATTTT. Protein sequence: CASGDRGSGNTIYF.

With regard to this clone: Other DNA sequences in this specimen translate into the identical CDR3. The gene calls are TRBV5-1 and TRBJ2-7, with 7 bases fitting TRBD1. CDR1 and CDR2 from the germline V gene are SGHRS and YFSETQ. The CDR3 contains 13 residues. V lost 2 bases, J lost 3 bases, and 2 bases stayed unmatched. CDR3 DNA sequence: TGCGCCAGCAGCTTTGGGGACAGCTACGAGCAGTACTTC. Translated: CASSFGDSYEQYF.

The V gene is TRBV15, the J gene TRBJ1-5; a possible D gene is TRBD1 (5 bases). CDR1 and CDR2 (germline): LNHNV, YYDKDF (reference sequence). With 0 bases removed from V and 0 bases from J, the gap between germline ends came to 21 bases. This CDR3 is 20 amino acids long. In DNA, the CDR3 is TGTGCCACCAGCAGAGAAGAGACTAGAATGGGGGGGGATAGCAATCAGCCCCAGCATTTT. This translates into CATSREETRMGGDSNQPQHF. Using reference TRBV15 and TRBJ1-5 for the parts outside the CDR3, the full variable domain is DAMVIQNPRYQVTQFGKPVTLSCSQTLNHNVMYWYQQKSSQAPKLLFHYYDKDFNNEADTPDNFQSRRPNTSFCFLDIRSPGLGDTAMYLCATSREETRMGGDSNQPQHFGDGTRLSIL.

The chain links TRBV2 to TRBJ1-5, with 11 positions matching TRBD1. CDR1 is SNHLY and CDR2 is FYNNEI in the germline V gene. The CDR3 is 15 amino acids. After removal of 1 base from V and 5 bases from J, the junction contained 1 base not matched to a gene. CDR3 nucleotide sequence: TGTGCCAGCAGTGAAGGGACAGGGGGCTATCAGCCCCAGCATTTT. It specifies CASSEGTGGYQPQHF.

The genes are TRBV5-1 and TRBJ2-1, with 7 positions matching TRBD2. This CDR3 is 15 amino acids long. V dropped 0 bases and J dropped 8; count of bases not matched to a gene: 8. Germline-derived CDR1 and CDR2 are SGHRS and YFSETQ. The CDR3 DNA follows: TGCGCCAGCAGCTTGGGCGGGAGAACGTGGGATGAGCAGTTCTTC. This encodes CASSLGGRTWDEQFF.

The chain links TRBV5-1 to TRBJ2-2; 9 positions match TRBD1. The germline CDR1 and CDR2 sequences are SGHRS and YFSETQ. The junction had 11 bases not matched to a gene; V was cut back by 2 bases and J by 6 bases. The CDR3 covers 17 residues. The CDR3 coding sequence is TGCGCCAGCAGCTTAGACCCGGGACAGGGAGGTTCCGGGGAGCTGTTTTTT. Translated, it gives CASSLDPGQGGSGELFF.

Notes on this clone: The same CDR3 can be traced to other DNA sequences in this sample. The chain is built from TRBV9 and TRBJ2-1; 11 bases are shared with TRBD1. Germline V gene sequence: CDR1 SGDLS, CDR2 YYNGEE. This CDR3 region has 16 residues. V lost 0 bases to trimming and J lost 6 bases; unmatched junction nucleotides: 5. CDR3 nucleotides: TGTGCCAGCAGCGTAGCAGGGACAGGGGGATTCAATGAGCAGTTCTTC. Translation gives CASSVAGTGGFNEQFF.

The chain has TRBV9 and TRBJ2-1; D unresolved. Deletions cut 3 bases from V and 7 bases from J, with 8 bases between. Germline CDR1 and CDR2: SGDLS and YYNGEE. This CDR3 comprises 12 residues. CDR3 bases: TGTGCCAGCAGCGGCGATACGAATGAGCAGTTCTTC. Translated: CASSGDTNEQFF.

The chain combines TRBV27 with TRBJ2-7, with TRBD1 identical over 10 bases. From germline, CDR1 is MNHEY and CDR2 SMNVEV (reference sequence). The CDR3 consists of 16 residues. The ends lost 7 bases at V and 7 bases at J; junction bases unmatched: 16. CDR3 sequence (DNA): TGTGCCAGCACCCCCCGGTCGGGACAGGGGCCCCCGGAGCAGTACTTC. It translates to CASTPRSGQGPPEQYF.

This clone has just one count. This sequence joins TRBV10-1 and TRBJ2-3; D is ambiguous. The CDR3 has 15 residues. Trimming stripped 0 bases from V and 0 bases from J, with 7 bases between. CDR1 and CDR2 from the germline V gene are WNHNN and SYGVQD (reference sequence). The CDR3 spells CASSESLRSTDTQYF. The CDR3 DNA follows: TGCGCCAGCAGTGAGTCCCTGAGGAGCACAGATACGCAGTATTTT.

V and J are TRBV2 and TRBJ1-1; the D is unclear. This CDR3 region has 15 residues. Trimming took off 1 base at V and 0 bases at J, with 9 bases between the two ends. Germline-derived CDR1 and CDR2 are SNHLY and FYNNEI. CDR3 in amino acids: CASSEGLRLNTEAFF. Written as DNA, the CDR3 is TGTGCCAGCAGTGAAGGCCTGAGGTTGAACACTGAAGCTTTCTTT.

The rearrangement joins TRBV9 to TRBJ2-2; no clear D gene. Germline V gives CDR1 SGDLS, CDR2 YYNGEE. The CDR3 length is 13 residues. Between the trimmed V and J ends, which lost 0 bases and 6 bases, there was a span of 6 bases. The CDR3 DNA is TGTGCCAGCAGCGTAGGGTGGGCCGGGGAGCTGTTTTTT. Protein product: CASSVGWAGELFF.

This rearrangement joins TRBV27 to TRBJ2-4; no clear D gene. The V end lost 0 bases, the J end lost 1 base, and 10 bases lay between the germline ends. The CDR3 is made up of 16 amino acids. The V gene's germline CDR1 is MNHEY and CDR2 SMNVEV (reference sequence). CDR3 sequence reads: CASSLSWGVAKNIQYF. Here the CDR3 DNA reads TGTGCCAGCAGTTTATCGTGGGGTGTGGCCAAAAACATTCAGTACTTC.

The chain uses TRBV5-1 and TRBJ1-2; 7 nucleotides match TRBD1. Germline V lookup: CDR1 SGHRS, CDR2 YFSETQ. CDR3 length equals 14 residues. Losses at the gene ends were 4 bases for V and 2 bases for J; bases not matched to a gene: 5. DNA of the CDR3: TGCGCCAGCAGCGGGGGGACAGAGAACTATGGCTACACCTTC. Protein: CASSGGTENYGYTF.

This clone occurred once. The rearrangement joins TRBV7-6 to TRBJ2-1; D is possibly TRBD2 (5 bases). There are 16 residues in the CDR3. V gave up 0 bases and J gave up 7 bases, with 16 bases separating them. Germline CDR1 and CDR2: SGHVS and FNYEAQ. The CDR3 DNA sequence: TGTGCCAGCAGCTTAGCGTGGCGAGGAGGTGTGAATGAGCAGTTCTTC. Its protein product is CASSLAWRGGVNEQFF.

The V gene is TRBV27, the J gene TRBJ2-1, with D perhaps matching TRBD2 (5 bases). The germline V and J ends were trimmed by 6 bases and 7 bases, with 13 bases remaining between them. The germline gives CDR1 MNHEY, CDR2 SMNVEV (reference sequence). The CDR3 is 13 amino acids. This chain's CDR3 is CASSRGIQNEQFF. In DNA, the CDR3 is TGTGCCAGCAGCCGGGGTATACAAAATGAGCAGTTCTTC.

CDR3 loop: CASSTVSGGTEAFF. CDR3 bases: TGTGCCAGCAGCACAGTGTCAGGGGGCACTGAAGCTTTCTTT. This chain links TRBV9 with TRBJ1-1, with TRBD1 matching over 7 bases. Unmatched junction bases numbered 7, after V lost 4 bases and J lost 4 bases. Germline CDR1 is SGDLS and CDR2 is YYNGEE. The CDR3 is 14 amino acids.

Comments on this clone: Other DNA variants within this sample encode the same CDR3. The chain recombines TRBV27 with TRBJ2-3; D gene unclear. The V and J ends lost 5 bases and 2 bases respectively, with 5 bases between them. This CDR3 comprises 12 residues. The germline V gene encodes CDR1 MNHEY and CDR2 SMNVEV (reference sequence). The CDR3 here is CASSPSTDTQYF. The DNA for the CDR3 is TGTGCCAGCAGTCCATCCACAGATACGCAGTATTTT.

In this sample, this clone turned up once. The DNA of the CDR3 is TGTGCCAGCAGCTTAGTGGTAGCGGGTAACTACAATGAGCAGTTCTTC. It specifies CASSLVVAGNYNEQFF. The rearrangement links TRBV11-2 to TRBJ2-1; 7 bases align to TRBD2. Germline V gene lookup returns CDR1 SGHAT and CDR2 FQNNGV. CDR3 length: 16 amino acids. J lost 3 bases, V lost 1 base, and 6 bases had no gene match.